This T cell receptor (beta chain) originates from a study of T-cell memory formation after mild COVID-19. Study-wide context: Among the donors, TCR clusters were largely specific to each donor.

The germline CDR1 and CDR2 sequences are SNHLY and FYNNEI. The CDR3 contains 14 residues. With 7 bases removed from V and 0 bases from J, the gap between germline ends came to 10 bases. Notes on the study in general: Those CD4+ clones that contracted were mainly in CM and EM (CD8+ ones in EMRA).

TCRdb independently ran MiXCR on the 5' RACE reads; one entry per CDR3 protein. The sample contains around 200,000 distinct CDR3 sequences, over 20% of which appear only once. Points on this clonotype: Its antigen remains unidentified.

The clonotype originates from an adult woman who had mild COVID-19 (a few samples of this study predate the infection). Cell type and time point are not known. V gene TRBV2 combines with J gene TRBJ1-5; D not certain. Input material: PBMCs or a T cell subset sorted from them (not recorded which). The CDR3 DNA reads TGTGCCAGCAAAGACGGCCTTAGCAATCAGCCCCAGCATTTT. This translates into CASKDGLSNQPQHF.